This T cell receptor beta chain was profiled in a study of cytomegalovirus exposure and HLA in healthy donors. The table came from immunoSEQ multiplex PCR; TCRdb's copy has only in-frame clones and leaves some out. The sample carries roughly 64,000 clones, 90% to 95% recorded once. This receptor was identified in a woman under 30 in good health and CMV-seropositive. Sequenced sample: PBMCs.

The CDR3 region is CASSPGTGRGEKLFF. The CDR3 nucleotides are TGTGCCAGCAGCCCGGGGACAGGGCGTGGGGAAAAACTGTTTTTT. The chain uses TRBV11-2 and TRBJ1-4; 9 bases match TRBD1. Looked up from germline, CDR1 is SGHAT and CDR2 is FQNNGV. This CDR3 spans 15 amino acids. V shed 5 bases and J 8 bases; nucleotides not matched to a gene: 9.